Presented here are 23 T cell receptor beta chains from one specimen sequenced in a study of T cell responses to AZD1222 COVID-19 vaccine. TCRdb's copy holds only in-frame clones and misses some; the assay was immunoSEQ multiplex PCR. Of about 150,000 clones listed, more than 80% are singletons. The material sequenced was peripheral blood, taken 28 days after the second AZD1222 dose. Every receptor here comes from an adult who received the AZD1222 COVID-19 vaccine.

The chain has TRBV27 and TRBJ1-1; unclear D gene. Germline CDR1 MNHEY, CDR2 SMNVEV (reference sequence). The CDR3 is 14 amino acids. V shed 7 bases and J shed 0 bases, with 12 bases lying between them. CDR3 in amino acids: CASKGGSLNTEAFF. DNA of the CDR3: TGTGCCAGCAAGGGCGGCAGTTTGAACACTGAAGCTTTCTTT.

The genes are TRBV14 and TRBJ2-2, with D possibly TRBD2 on 6 matching bases. CDR1 is SGHDN, CDR2 FVKESK, per germline. This CDR3 has 16 residues. Trimming cost V 4 bases and J 6 bases, with 18 bases left between them. The CDR3 DNA is TGTGCCAGCAGCCCCCCCGGGACTCCTTGGGCCGGGGAGCTGTTTTTT. Residues: CASSPPGTPWAGELFF.

This clone was detected once. The J gene is TRBJ2-1, the V gene TRBV18; D may be TRBD1 (6 bases). V gave up 1 base and J gave up 5 bases, with 18 bases separating them. The length of the CDR3 is 17 residues. Germline V lookup: CDR1 KGHSH, CDR2 LQKENI. The DNA of the CDR3 is TGTGCCAGCTCACCACGAGAGTTTTTGACAGGCGACAATGAGCAGTTCTTC. It codes for CASSPREFLTGDNEQFF.

This chain connects TRBV5-1 to TRBJ1-4; D is uncertain. Trimming pared 0 bases from V and 0 bases from J, leaving 6 bases between. CDR1 SGHRS and CDR2 YFSETQ come from the germline V gene. The CDR3 covers 15 residues. CDR3 sequence (DNA): TGCGCCAGCAGCTTGGATACAGCAACTAATGAAAAACTGTTTTTT. Its translation is CASSLDTATNEKLFF. Full variable domain (outside the CDR3, taken from reference TRBV5-1 and TRBJ1-4): KAGVTQTPRYLIKTRGQQVTLSCSPISGHRSVSWYQQTPGQGLQFLFEYFSETQRNKGNFPGRFSGRQFSNSRSEMNVSTLELGDSALYLCASSLDTATNEKLFFGSGTQLSVL.

The V call is TRBV18, the J call TRBJ2-2; no clear D. In germline, CDR1 is KGHSH, CDR2 LQKENI. Trimming took 2 bases from V and 5 from J, leaving 9 bases between them. The CDR3 consists of 14 residues. The CDR3 DNA sequence: TGTGCCAGCTCACCAATCCCTGGTACCGGGGAGCTGTTTTTT. Amino acids: CASSPIPGTGELFF.

The chain combines TRBV19 with TRBJ1-2, with a weak D call TRBD1 (5 bases). This CDR3 has 15 amino acids. V was cut by 3 bases and J by 4 bases, with 15 bases left in between. Germline values: CDR1 LNHDA, CDR2 SQIVND (reference sequence). This CDR3 is CASSIVDVGAYGYTF. The DNA for the CDR3 is TGTGCCAGTAGTATCGTAGACGTAGGGGCCTATGGCTACACCTTC.

The rearrangement links TRBV10-1 to TRBJ2-5; 9 positions match TRBD1. This CDR3 has 14 residues. The germline gives CDR1 WNHNN, CDR2 SYGVQD (reference sequence). V gave up 1 base and J gave up 5 bases; unmatched junction bases: 2. Here the CDR3 DNA reads TGCGCCAGCAGTGAGTACAGGGGGCATGAGACCCAGTACTTC. It yields the protein CASSEYRGHETQYF.

The chain joins TRBV30 to TRBJ2-3, with D possibly being TRBD1 (5 bases). Deletions cut 2 bases from V and 0 bases from J, with 15 bases between. This CDR3 is built from 16 residues. Per germline, CDR1 GTSNPN and CDR2 SVGIG (reference sequence). CDR3 amino acids: CAWSSTGFPSTDTQYF. CDR3 in DNA: TGTGCCTGGAGTTCCACAGGTTTCCCTAGCACAGATACGCAGTATTTT.

The chain links TRBV6-5 to TRBJ1-4, with 8 positions matching TRBD1. The CDR3 has 15 residues. CDR1 MNHEY and CDR2 SVGAGI come from the germline V gene. V gave up 6 bases and J gave up 10 bases; unmatched junction bases: 13. CDR3 DNA sequence: TGTGCCAGCAGCCAAAGGACAGGGTACACTGTAAAACTGTTTTTT. This gives the protein CASSQRTGYTVKLFF.

V gene TRBV3-1 (or the pseudogene TRBV3-2) combines with J gene TRBJ1-2, with 7 bases matching TRBD1. Germline V CDR1 and CDR2: LGHDT, YNNKEL (reference sequence). The CDR3 runs to 17 residues. V lost 1 base and J lost 4; bases outside the gene matches: 12. The CDR3 protein is CASSQVPNPGTAYGYTF. The CDR3, as DNA: TGTGCCAGCAGCCAAGTGCCCAACCCCGGGACAGCCTATGGCTACACCTTC.

The rearrangement links TRBV25-1 to TRBJ2-1, with a tentative D call TRBD2 (5 bases). With 4 bases removed from V and 4 bases from J, the gap between germline ends came to 14 bases. The germline gives CDR1 MGHDK, CDR2 SYGVNS. This CDR3 contains 15 residues. CDR3 loop: CASSVGDTRYNEQFF. The CDR3 region has the DNA TGTGCCAGCAGTGTCGGGGATACCCGGTACAATGAGCAGTTCTTC. The whole variable domain, filled in from reference TRBV25-1 and TRBJ2-1, reads EADIYQTPRYLVIGTGKKITLECSQTMGHDKMYWYQQDPGMELHLIHYSYGVNSTEKGDLSSESTVSRIRTEHFPLTLESARPSHTSQYLCASSVGDTRYNEQFFGPGTRLTVL.

V gene TRBV19 combines with J gene TRBJ2-3; TRBD1 matches at 7 bases. The J segment lost 3 bases and the V segment lost 4 bases, leaving 4 bases of the junction unmatched. The CDR3 has 14 amino acids. CDR1 is LNHDA, CDR2 SQIVND, per germline (reference sequence). CDR3: CASSRATGTDTQYF. The CDR3 coding sequence is TGTGCCAGTAGTAGAGCGACAGGGACAGATACGCAGTATTTT.

V and J are TRBV11-2 and TRBJ2-5; D possibly corresponds to TRBD1 (5 bases). The CDR3 covers 14 residues. V lost 5 bases, J lost 1 base, and 11 bases lay in between. Looked up from germline, CDR1 is SGHAT and CDR2 is FQNNGV. CDR3 loop: CASSKRGSQETQYF. The CDR3 region has the DNA TGTGCCAGCAGCAAAAGGGGCAGCCAAGAGACCCAGTACTTC.

Only one count was recorded for this clone. V and J are TRBV7-8 and TRBJ2-7; 8 nucleotides line up with TRBD2. V was clipped by 4 bases and J by 3 bases; unmatched bases: 5. CDR1 is SGHVS, CDR2 FQNEAQ, per germline. The CDR3 spans 14 residues. The CDR3 here is CASSSAGTSYEQYF. The CDR3 DNA reads as TGTGCCAGCAGCTCCGCCGGGACTAGCTACGAGCAGTACTTC. The full variable domain, rest sourced from reference TRBV7-8 and TRBJ2-7, is GAGVSQSPRYKVAKRGQDVALRCDPISGHVSLFWYQQALGQGPEFLTYFQNEAQLDKSGLPSDRFFAERPEGSVSTLKIQRTQQEDSAVYLCASSSAGTSYEQYFGPGTRLTVT.

The chain has TRBV4-1 and TRBJ2-5; 8 bases fit TRBD2. V gave up 1 base and J gave up 5 bases; unmatched junction bases: 9. Germline-derived CDR1 and CDR2 are MGHRA and YSYEKL. The CDR3 runs to 16 residues. The CDR3 protein is CASSQAGSGRIETQYF. DNA of the CDR3: TGCGCCAGCAGCCAAGCAGGCAGCGGGAGAATCGAGACCCAGTACTTC.

CDR3 loop: CASSLVSSGTRDEQFF. Written as DNA, the CDR3 is TGTGCCAGCAGCTTGGTTTCCTCCGGGACTAGGGATGAGCAGTTCTTC. The V gene is TRBV13, the J gene TRBJ2-1; 8 bases are a match to TRBD2. The V and J ends lost 3 bases and 8 bases, in that order; junction bases with no gene match: 12. The CDR3 covers 16 residues. CDR1 is PRHDT, CDR2 FYEKMQ, per germline (reference sequence).

The chain has TRBV5-1 and TRBJ2-7, with D unresolved. Germline lookup yields CDR1 SGHRS and CDR2 YFSETQ. CDR3 length equals 14 residues. V gave up 0 bases and J gave up 3 bases, with 10 bases separating them. CDR3 amino acids: CASSLATSYYEQYF. CDR3 DNA sequence: TGCGCCAGCAGCTTGGCCACGAGTTACTACGAGCAGTACTTC.

This rearrangement joins TRBV2 to TRBJ1-1; D is perhaps TRBD1 (6 bases). Per the germline V gene, CDR1 is SNHLY and CDR2 is FYNNEI. CDR3 size: 14 residues. V lost 8 bases, J lost 1 base, and 14 bases lay in between. CDR3: CASSGGHSNTEAFF. In DNA form, the CDR3 reads TGTGCCAGCTCTGGGGGACATTCGAACACTGAAGCTTTCTTT.

The rearrangement links TRBV2 to TRBJ1-1; D is unclear. The germline CDR1 and CDR2 sequences are SNHLY and FYNNEI. The ends were cut back, 8 bases at V and 5 bases at J, with 21 bases in the middle. The CDR3 is made up of 15 amino acids. CDR3 sequence (DNA): TGTGCCAGCCCCGAACCAGGTCAGGTTGGGACTGAAGCTTTCTTT. Translation: CASPEPGQVGTEAFF.

The chain recombines TRBV6-5 with TRBJ1-1, with 7 bases that match TRBD1. The CDR3 has 13 residues. The germline gives CDR1 MNHEY, CDR2 SVGAGI. The V segment lost 8 bases and the J segment 0 bases; nucleotides outside the gene matches: 3. CDR3 sequence: CASDRAMNTEAFF. The CDR3 region has the DNA TGTGCCAGCGACAGGGCCATGAACACTGAAGCTTTCTTT.

The rearrangement uses TRBV29-1 and TRBJ1-6; D might be TRBD1 (5 bases). The CDR3 spans 13 residues. V was shortened by 7 bases and J by 7 bases, with 14 bases between the two germline ends. Germline CDR1 reads SQVTM; CDR2 reads ANQGSEA. CDR3 in amino acids: CSAQQSGNSPLHF. Written as DNA, the CDR3 is TGCAGCGCCCAACAATCAGGGAATTCACCCCTCCACTTT.

The chain recombines TRBV6-6 with TRBJ2-7; D unresolved. The germline V and J ends were trimmed by 5 bases and 1 base, with 6 bases remaining between them. This CDR3 comprises 12 residues. The germline V gene has CDR1 MNHNY and CDR2 SVGAGI (reference sequence). The CDR3 DNA reads as TGTGCCAGCAGTCCACGGTCCTACGAGCAGTACTTC. It codes for CASSPRSYEQYF.

The chain's CDR3 is CASSFTGTEYQETQYF. The CDR3 bases are TGCGCCAGCAGCTTCACCGGGACGGAGTACCAAGAGACCCAGTACTTC. The chain uses TRBV5-1 and TRBJ2-5; D could derive from TRBD1 or TRBD2 (5 bases each). The V gene's germline CDR1 is SGHRS and CDR2 YFSETQ. This CDR3 has 16 amino acids. V lost 2 bases to trimming and J lost 0 bases, with 14 bases between them.